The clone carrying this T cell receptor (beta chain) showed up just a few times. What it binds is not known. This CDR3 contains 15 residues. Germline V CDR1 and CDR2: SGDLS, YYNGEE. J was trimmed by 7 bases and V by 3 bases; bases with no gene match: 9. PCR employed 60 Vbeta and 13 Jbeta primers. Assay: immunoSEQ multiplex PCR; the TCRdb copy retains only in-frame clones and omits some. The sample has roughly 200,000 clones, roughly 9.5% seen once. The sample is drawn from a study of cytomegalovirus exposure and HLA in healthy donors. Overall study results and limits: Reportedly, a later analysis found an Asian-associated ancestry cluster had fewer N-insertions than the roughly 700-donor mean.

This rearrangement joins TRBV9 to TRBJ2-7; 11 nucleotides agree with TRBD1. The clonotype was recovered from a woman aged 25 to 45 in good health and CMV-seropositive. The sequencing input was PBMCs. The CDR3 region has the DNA TGTGCCAGCAGCGACCCGGGACAGGGGGGGCGGGAGCAGTACTTC. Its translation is CASSDPGQGGREQYF.